This TCR beta chain is drawn from a study of blood T cell repertoires in COVID-19. The method was immunoSEQ multiplex PCR; TCRdb's version includes in-frame clones alone and lacks a portion of them. The sample has around 290,000 clones, 90% seen once. The ends lost 3 bases at V and 1 base at J; junction bases unmatched: 6. The germline V gene encodes CDR1 LNHNV and CDR2 YYDKDF (reference sequence). The CDR3 covers 16 residues. This receptor was identified in a woman aged 30 to 39 who had recovered from COVID-19. Sequenced: PBMCs or T cells enriched from blood (not recorded which). The chain recombines TRBV15 with TRBJ1-5, with 7 bases identical to TRBD1. As DNA, the CDR3 is TGTGCCACCAGCAGGGCAACAGGGGTCAGCAATCAGCCCCAGCATTTT. Translation gives CATSRATGVSNQPQHF.